Listed below are T cell receptor beta chains from one sample, sequenced in a study of cytomegalovirus exposure and HLA in healthy donors. Using immunoSEQ multiplex PCR, the repertoire was profiled, and TCRdb retains in-frame clones only, with some absent. The sample contains 95,000 to 130,000 clones, around a tenth of which appear only once. The sequenced sample consisted of PBMCs. The receptor set was obtained from a man between 25 and 39 years old in good health and CMV-seronegative. The CDR3 runs from the conserved cysteine through the conserved F or W. Fields, in order: CDR3 length, V gene, J gene, clone size, D gene, CDR3 protein, CDR3 DNA. The D gene is left open where the match is weak. Expanded clones are given a class, and other clones once, few, many or no size at all.

14	TRBV7-2	TRBJ2-3	NA	NA	CASSIQGRADTQYF	TGTGCCAGCAGCATCCAGGGAAGGGCAGATACGCAGTATTTT
15	TRBV9	TRBJ2-2	NA	NA	CASSPGGANTGELFF	TGTGCCAGCAGCCCCGGGGGAGCGAACACCGGGGAGCTGTTTTTT
14	TRBV2	TRBJ1-4	NA	NA	CASGRGGLNEKLFF	TGTGCCAGCGGTCGGGGAGGCCTTAATGAAAAACTGTTTTTT
13	TRBV15	TRBJ1-4	NA	NA	CATSRGAREKLFF	TGTGCCACCAGCCGGGGGGCACGGGAAAAACTGTTTTTT
16	TRBV27	TRBJ2-1	NA	NA	CASSLSGSVRADEQFF	TGTGCCAGCAGTTTATCGGGTTCCGTCAGGGCGGATGAGCAGTTCTTC
19	TRBV30	TRBJ2-1	few	TRBD2	CAWSSAGLTSGVSYNEQFF	TGTGCCTGGAGTTCTGCCGGTCTTACTAGCGGGGTGTCCTACAATGAGCAGTTCTTC
14	TRBV11-1	TRBJ2-7	few	NA	CASSLVRSSYEQYF	TGTGCCAGCAGCTTAGTGAGGAGCTCCTACGAGCAGTACTTC
15	TRBV2	TRBJ1-5	few	TRBD1	CASSGTSGGQQPQHF	TGTGCCAGCTCTGGGACATCAGGGGGCCAACAGCCCCAGCATTTT
14	TRBV5-1	TRBJ2-7	NA	TRBD2	CASSFLTTSETQYF	TGCGCCAGCAGCTTCCTTACGACTAGCGAAACACAGTACTTC
15	TRBV7-7	TRBJ2-5	few	TRBD2	CASSSVAGARETQYF	TGTGCTAGCAGCTCTGTAGCGGGAGCTCGAGAGACCCAGTACTTC
16	TRBV9	TRBJ1-4	NA	NA	CASSPLGEATNEKLFF	TGTGCCAGCAGCCCCCTGGGGGAGGCAACTAATGAAAAACTGTTTTTT
19	TRBV21-1	TRBJ1-3	NA	NA	CASSPSTGGGEGTGNTIYF	TGTGCCAGCAGCCCATCAACGGGAGGGGGCGAGGGCACTGGAAACACCATATATTTT
14	TRBV18	TRBJ2-1	NA	TRBD2	CASSPGLAGAEQFF	TGTGCCAGCTCACCCGGACTAGCGGGAGCTGAGCAGTTCTTC
13	TRBV10-3	TRBJ2-5	few	NA	CAIRDTTQETQYF	TGTGCCATCCGGGACACGACACAAGAGACCCAGTACTTC
15	TRBV5-1	TRBJ2-5	few	TRBD1	CASSELQGAGETQYF	TGCGCCAGCAGCGAACTACAGGGGGCCGGAGAGACCCAGTACTTC
13	TRBV21-1	TRBJ2-5	few	NA	CASSKGGRETQYF	TGTGCCAGCAGCAAAGGAGGGAGGGAGACCCAGTACTTC
14	TRBV7-9	TRBJ1-1	few	NA	CASSLKLSDTEAFF	TGTGCCAGCAGCTTAAAACTCTCGGACACTGAAGCTTTCTTT
14	TRBV18	TRBJ1-4	NA	NA	CASSPPGQFEKLFF	TGTGCCAGCTCACCACCCGGACAGTTTGAAAAACTGTTTTTT
13	TRBV6-6	TRBJ1-1	NA	NA	CARSPGGNTEAFF	TGTGCCAGGAGCCCCGGGGGGAACACTGAAGCTTTCTTT
12	TRBV28	TRBJ2-5	NA	NA	CASNPGQETQYF	TGTGCCAGCAACCCGGGACAAGAGACCCAGTACTTC
15	TRBV27	TRBJ1-1	NA	TRBD1	CASSFAGQGSPEAFF	TGTGCCAGCAGTTTTGCTGGACAGGGGAGTCCTGAAGCTTTCTTT
14	TRBV27	TRBJ1-5	few	NA	CASSSGADNQPQHF	TGTGCCAGCAGTTCAGGGGCCGACAATCAGCCCCAGCATTTT